This T cell receptor beta chain was identified during a study of cytomegalovirus exposure and HLA in healthy donors. This PCR relied on a set of 60 Vbeta primers and 13 Jbeta primers. Assay used: immunoSEQ multiplex PCR; TCRdb lists only in-frame clones, some missing. The sample lists about 250,000 clones, about 77% occurring once. This clonotype originated in a boy under 18 in good health and CMV-seronegative. Sequencing was done on a sample of PBMCs.

The CDR3: CASSVQGSGANVLTF. The CDR3 bases are TGCGCCAGCAGCGTTCAGGGATCTGGGGCCAACGTCCTGACTTTC. The rearrangement joins TRBV5-1 to TRBJ2-6; perhaps TRBD1 as D (5 bases). This CDR3 is built from 15 residues. Per the germline V gene, CDR1 is SGHRS and CDR2 is YFSETQ. Between the trimmed V and J ends, which lost 4 bases and 1 base, there was a span of 9 bases.